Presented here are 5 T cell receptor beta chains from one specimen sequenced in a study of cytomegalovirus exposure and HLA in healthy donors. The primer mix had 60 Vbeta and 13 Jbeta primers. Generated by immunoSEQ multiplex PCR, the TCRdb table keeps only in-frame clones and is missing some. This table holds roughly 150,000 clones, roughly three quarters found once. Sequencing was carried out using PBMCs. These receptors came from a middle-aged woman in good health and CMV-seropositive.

The CDR3 coding sequence is TGTGCCAGCAGCCATCGCGGCCTAAATGAAAAACTGTTTTTT. It is translated as CASSHRGLNEKLFF. The chain has TRBV13 and TRBJ1-4; no clear D gene. The CDR3 extends over 14 amino acids. Trimming stripped 5 bases from V and 5 bases from J, with 12 bases between. Germline V lookup: CDR1 PRHDT, CDR2 FYEKMQ (reference sequence).

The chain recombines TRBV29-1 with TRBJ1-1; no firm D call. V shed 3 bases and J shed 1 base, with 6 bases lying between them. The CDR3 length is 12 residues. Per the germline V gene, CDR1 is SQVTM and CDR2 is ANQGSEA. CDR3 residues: CSVDPKNTEAFF. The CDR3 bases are TGCAGCGTTGACCCTAAGAACACTGAAGCTTTCTTT. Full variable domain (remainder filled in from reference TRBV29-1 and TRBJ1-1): SAVISQKPSRDICQRGTSLTIQCQVDSQVTMMFWYRQQPGQSLTLIATANQGSEATYESGFVIDKFPISRPNLTFSTLTVSNMSPEDSSIYLCSVDPKNTEAFFGQGTRLTVV.

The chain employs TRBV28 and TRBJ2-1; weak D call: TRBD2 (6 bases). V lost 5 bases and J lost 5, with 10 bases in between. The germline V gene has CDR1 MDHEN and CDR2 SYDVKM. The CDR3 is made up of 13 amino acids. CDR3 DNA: TGTGCCAGCAGTGGCGGGGTTAACAATGAGCAGTTCTTC. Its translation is CASSGGVNNEQFF.

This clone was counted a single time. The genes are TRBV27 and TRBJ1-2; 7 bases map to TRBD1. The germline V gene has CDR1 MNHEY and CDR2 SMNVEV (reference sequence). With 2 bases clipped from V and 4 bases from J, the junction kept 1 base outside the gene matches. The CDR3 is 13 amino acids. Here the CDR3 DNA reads TGTGCCAGCAGTTTAAGGACAGGCTATGGCTACACCTTC. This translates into CASSLRTGYGYTF.

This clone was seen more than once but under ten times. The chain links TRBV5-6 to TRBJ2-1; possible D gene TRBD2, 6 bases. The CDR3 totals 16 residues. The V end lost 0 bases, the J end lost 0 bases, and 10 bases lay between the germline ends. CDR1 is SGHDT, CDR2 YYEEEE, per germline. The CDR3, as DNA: TGTGCCAGCAGCTTGGCCGGGGGTGGCTCCTACAATGAGCAGTTCTTC. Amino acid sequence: CASSLAGGGSYNEQFF.